The following is a T cell receptor beta chain sequence with its context. The sample is drawn from a study of control samples from healthy donors and cancer patients. Libraries were prepared by immunoSEQ multiplex PCR; TCRdb keeps only in-frame clonotypes and omits some of them. This sample yields more than 120,000 clones, of which around 90% are seen a single time; roughly 3.2% belongs to the top ten. The CDR3 totals 15 residues. The V segment lost 3 bases and the J segment 3 bases; nucleotides outside the gene matches: 4. The germline V gene encodes CDR1 SGHNT and CDR2 YYREEE (reference sequence). The rearrangement joins TRBV5-4 to TRBJ2-2, with 8 positions matching TRBD2. This receptor was identified in a young man in good health. Sequencing was performed on blood. The CDR3 loop is CASSSGGPHTGELFF. The DNA for the CDR3 is TGTGCCAGCAGCTCGGGGGGGCCACACACCGGGGAGCTGTTTTTT. The variable domain in full, completed from reference TRBV5-4 and TRBJ2-2, reads ETGVTQSPTHLIKTRGQQVTLRCSSQSGHNTVSWYQQALGQGPQFIFQYYREEENGRGNFPPRFSGLQFPNYSSELNVNALELDDSALYLCASSSGGPHTGELFFGEGSRLTVL.